The present T cell receptor beta chain was sequenced within a study of T cell repertoires in cytomegalovirus infection. At least ten counts were recorded for this clonotype. Each CDR3 protein gets one entry after TCRdb re-called the reads with MiXCR. Here the sample spans a few hundred thousand distinct CDR3 sequences, over 8% being singletons. The receptor's source is a human donor in good health (CMV status not recorded). Some clones in this sample may be carry-over from other donors' samples. Material for sequencing was PBMCs.

As DNA, the CDR3 is TGTGCCAGCAGTGTCGGACAGGGGTACACAGATACGCAGTATTTT. It specifies CASSVGQGYTDTQYF. This chain links TRBV2 with TRBJ2-3; 9 nucleotides line up with TRBD1. V shed 4 bases, J shed 2 bases, and the junction held 4 bases outside the gene matches. The CDR3 covers 15 residues. Germline V CDR1 and CDR2: SNHLY, FYNNEI.